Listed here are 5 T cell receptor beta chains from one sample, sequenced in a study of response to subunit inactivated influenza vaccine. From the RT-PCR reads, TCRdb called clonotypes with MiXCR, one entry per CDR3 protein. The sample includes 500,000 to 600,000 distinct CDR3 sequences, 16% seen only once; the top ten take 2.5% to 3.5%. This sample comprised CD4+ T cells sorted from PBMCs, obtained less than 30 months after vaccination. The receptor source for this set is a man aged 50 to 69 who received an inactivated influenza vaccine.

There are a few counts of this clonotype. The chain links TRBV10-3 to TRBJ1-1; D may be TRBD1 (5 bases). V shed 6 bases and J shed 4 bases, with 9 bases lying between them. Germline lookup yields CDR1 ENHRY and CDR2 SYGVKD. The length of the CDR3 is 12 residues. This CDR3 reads CAIRGVSTEAFF. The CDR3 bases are TGTGCCATCAGGGGGGTCTCCACTGAAGCTTTCTTT.

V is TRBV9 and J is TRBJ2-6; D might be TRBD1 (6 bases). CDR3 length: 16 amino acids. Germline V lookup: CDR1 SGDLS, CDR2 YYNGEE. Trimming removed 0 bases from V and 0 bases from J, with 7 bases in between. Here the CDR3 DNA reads TGTGCCAGCAGCGTAGGGGACAACTCTGGGGCCAACGTCCTGACTTTC. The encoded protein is CASSVGDNSGANVLTF.

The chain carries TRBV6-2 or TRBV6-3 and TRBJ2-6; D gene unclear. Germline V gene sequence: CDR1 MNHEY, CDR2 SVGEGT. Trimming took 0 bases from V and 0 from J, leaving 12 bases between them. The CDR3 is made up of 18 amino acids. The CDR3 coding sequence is TGTGCCAGCAGTTACTCTGCCAGAATTCCCTCTGGGGCCAACGTCCTGACTTTC. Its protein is CASSYSARIPSGANVLTF.

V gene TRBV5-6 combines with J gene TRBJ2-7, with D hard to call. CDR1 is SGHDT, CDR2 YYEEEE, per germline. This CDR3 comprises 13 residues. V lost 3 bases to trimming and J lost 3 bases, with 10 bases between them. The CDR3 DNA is TGTGCCAGCAGCTCCTGGACCATCTACGAGCAGTACTTC. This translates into CASSSWTIYEQYF.

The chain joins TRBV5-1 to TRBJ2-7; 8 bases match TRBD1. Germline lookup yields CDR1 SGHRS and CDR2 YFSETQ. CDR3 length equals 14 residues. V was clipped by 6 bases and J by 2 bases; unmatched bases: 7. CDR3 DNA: TGCGCCAGCAATACCGGGACAGGCACCTACGAGCAGTACTTC. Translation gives CASNTGTGTYEQYF.